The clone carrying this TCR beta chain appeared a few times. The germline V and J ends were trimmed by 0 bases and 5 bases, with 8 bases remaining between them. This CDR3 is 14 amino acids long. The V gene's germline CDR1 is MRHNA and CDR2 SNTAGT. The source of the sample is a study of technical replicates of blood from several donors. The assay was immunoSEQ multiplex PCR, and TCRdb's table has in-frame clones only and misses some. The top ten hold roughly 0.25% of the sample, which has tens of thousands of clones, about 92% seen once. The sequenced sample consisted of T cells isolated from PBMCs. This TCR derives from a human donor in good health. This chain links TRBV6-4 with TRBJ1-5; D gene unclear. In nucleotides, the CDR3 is TGTGCCAGCAGTGACTCGAGCAGCGATCAGCCCCAGCATTTT. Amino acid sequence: CASSDSSSDQPQHF.